These T cell receptor beta chains were read from a single sample in a study of control samples from healthy donors and cancer patients. Generated by immunoSEQ multiplex PCR, the TCRdb table keeps only in-frame clones and is missing some. This table holds 46,000 or so clones, more than 80% found once. The sample taken for sequencing was PBMCs. The receptor source for this set is a man between 25 and 39 years old with colorectal cancer. Each CDR3 is given with its conserved first and last residue. D genes are given only for firm matches. A row's size may be missing; if present it is once, few, many or a size class.

size: .; D: TRBD1; J: TRBJ2-5; V: TRBV5-6; length: 15; CDR3: CASSFVGQGQETQYF; DNA: TGTGCCAGCAGCTTTGTCGGACAGGGCCAAGAGACCCAGTACTTC
size: .; D: TRBD2; J: TRBJ2-5; V: TRBV7-2; length: 14; CDR3: CASSLGLAVETQYF; DNA: TGTGCCAGCAGCTTAGGGCTAGCGGTAGAGACCCAGTACTTC
size: .; D: .; J: TRBJ2-1; V: TRBV30; length: 13; CDR3: CAWSVNGPNEQFF; DNA: TGTGCCTGGAGTGTAAACGGGCCCAATGAGCAGTTCTTC
size: once; D: .; J: TRBJ2-1; V: TRBV12-5; length: 15; CDR3: CASGPPGTPNNEQFF; DNA: TGTGCTAGTGGTCCACCCGGGACGCCTAACAATGAGCAGTTCTTC
size: .; D: .; J: TRBJ2-6; V: TRBV7-9; length: 17; CDR3: CASSELTGISGANVLTF; DNA: TGTGCCAGCAGCGAGCTTACAGGGATCTCTGGGGCCAACGTCCTGACTTTC
size: .; D: TRBD1; J: TRBJ2-7; V: TRBV5-5; length: 14; CDR3: CASSLGGQGDEQYF; DNA: TGTGCCAGCAGCTTGGGGGGACAGGGGGACGAGCAGTACTTC
size: .; D: TRBD2; J: TRBJ2-7; V: TRBV7-9; length: 15; CDR3: CASSLSLAGAYEQYF; DNA: TGTGCCAGCAGCTTGAGTCTAGCGGGGGCCTACGAGCAGTACTTC
size: .; D: .; J: TRBJ1-6; V: TRBV27; length: 15; CDR3: CASSPSRAHNSPLHF; DNA: TGTGCCAGCAGCCCGTCGCGGGCCCATAATTCACCCCTCCACTTT
size: .; D: TRBD1; J: TRBJ1-1; V: TRBV19; length: 16; CDR3: CASRVTQGAMGTEAFF; DNA: TGTGCCAGTAGAGTGACCCAGGGGGCTATGGGCACTGAAGCTTTCTTT
size: .; D: .; J: TRBJ1-1; V: TRBV5-1; length: 16; CDR3: CASSLGGGAMNTEAFF; DNA: TGCGCCAGCAGCTTGGGAGGGGGAGCCATGAACACTGAAGCTTTCTTT
size: .; D: .; J: TRBJ2-1; V: TRBV9; length: 13; CDR3: CASSVAGYNEQFF; DNA: TGTGCCAGCAGCGTAGCCGGATACAATGAGCAGTTCTTC
size: .; D: .; J: TRBJ2-5; V: TRBV7-9; length: 13; CDR3: CASSFVGVETQYF; DNA: TGTGCCAGCAGCTTCGTTGGGGTGGAGACCCAGTACTTC
size: once; D: .; J: TRBJ1-5; V: TRBV6-6; length: 14; CDR3: CASTTGVTDQPQHF; DNA: TGTGCCAGCACCACCGGGGTAACTGATCAGCCCCAGCATTTT
size: once; D: .; J: TRBJ2-2; V: TRBV5-4; length: 14; CDR3: CASSLGGVTGELFF; DNA: TGTGCCAGCAGCTTGGGGGGGGTCACCGGGGAGCTGTTTTTT
size: .; D: .; J: TRBJ1-1; V: TRBV14; length: 15; CDR3: CASSPWGGVNTEAFF; DNA: TGTGCCAGCAGCCCATGGGGGGGGGTGAACACTGAAGCTTTCTTT
size: .; D: .; J: TRBJ1-1; V: TRBV6-2/TRBV6-3; length: 14; CDR3: CASSYSHFGSEAFF; DNA: TGTGCCAGCAGTTACTCACATTTCGGAAGCGAAGCTTTCTTT
size: .; D: TRBD1; J: TRBJ2-7; V: TRBV5-6; length: 15; CDR3: CASSSLRQGSYEQYF; DNA: TGTGCCAGCAGCTCTTTACGACAGGGGTCCTACGAGCAGTACTTC
size: once; D: TRBD1; J: TRBJ1-2; V: TRBV27; length: 13; CDR3: CASKDEGAGGYTF; DNA: TGTGCCAGTAAAGACGAGGGGGCTGGTGGCTACACCTTC
size: .; D: .; J: TRBJ1-3; V: TRBV3-1/TRBV3-2; length: 13; CDR3: CASSQAHGNTIYF; DNA: TGTGCCAGCAGCCAAGCTCACGGAAACACCATATATTTT
size: .; D: .; J: TRBJ1-5; V: TRBV6-1; length: 13; CDR3: CVDRGSINQPQHF; DNA: TGTGTGGACCGGGGGTCAATCAATCAGCCCCAGCATTTT
size: .; D: .; J: TRBJ1-2; V: TRBV27; length: 11; CDR3: CASSTGYGYTF; DNA: TGTGCCAGCAGTACCGGGTATGGCTACACCTTC
size: .; D: .; J: TRBJ1-4; V: TRBV9; length: 15; CDR3: CASSVEGTTNEKLFF; DNA: TGTGCCAGCAGCGTAGAGGGGACAACTAATGAAAAACTGTTTTTT
size: few; D: .; J: TRBJ1-1; V: TRBV3-1/TRBV3-2; length: 18; CDR3: CASSQDQESGRWNTEAFF; DNA: TGTGCCAGCAGCCAAGACCAGGAGAGCGGACGGTGGAACACTGAAGCTTTCTTT
size: .; D: .; J: TRBJ2-2; V: TRBV11-2; length: 17; CDR3: CASSLTRTRSNTGELFF; DNA: TGTGCCAGCAGCCTAACCCGGACTCGATCGAACACCGGGGAGCTGTTTTTT